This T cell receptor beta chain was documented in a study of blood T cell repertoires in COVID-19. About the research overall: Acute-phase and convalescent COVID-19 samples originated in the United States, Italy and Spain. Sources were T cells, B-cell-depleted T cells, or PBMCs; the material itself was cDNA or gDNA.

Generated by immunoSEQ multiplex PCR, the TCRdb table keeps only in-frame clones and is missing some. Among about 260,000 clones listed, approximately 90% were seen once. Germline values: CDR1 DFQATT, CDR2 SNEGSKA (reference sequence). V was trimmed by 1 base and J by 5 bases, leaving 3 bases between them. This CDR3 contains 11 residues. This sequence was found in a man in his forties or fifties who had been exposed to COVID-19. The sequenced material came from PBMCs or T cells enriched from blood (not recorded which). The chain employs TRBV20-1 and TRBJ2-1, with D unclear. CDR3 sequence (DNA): TGCAGTGCTAGAGCCGACAATGAGCAGTTCTTC. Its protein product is CSARADNEQFF.